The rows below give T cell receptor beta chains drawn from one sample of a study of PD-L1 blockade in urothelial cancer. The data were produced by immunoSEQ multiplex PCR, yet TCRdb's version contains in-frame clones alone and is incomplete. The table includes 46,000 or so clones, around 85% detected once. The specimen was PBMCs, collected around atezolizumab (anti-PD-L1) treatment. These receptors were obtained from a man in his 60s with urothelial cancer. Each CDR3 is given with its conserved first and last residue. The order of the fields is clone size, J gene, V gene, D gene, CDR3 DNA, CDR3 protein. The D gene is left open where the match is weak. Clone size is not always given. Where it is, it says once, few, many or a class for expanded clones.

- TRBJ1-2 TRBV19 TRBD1 TGTGCCAGTAGTGCAAGCCAGACAGGGGCAAATGGCTACACCTTC CASSASQTGANGYTF
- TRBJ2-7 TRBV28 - TGTGCCAGCAGTCCGTACTCCTACGAGCAGTACTTC CASSPYSYEQYF
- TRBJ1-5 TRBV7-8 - TGTGCCAGCAAGGCGGGAGATAGCAATCAGCCCCAGCATTTT CASKAGDSNQPQHF
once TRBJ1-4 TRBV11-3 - TGTGCCAGCAGCCCCGGAGTCGCAACTAATGAAAAACTGTTTTTT CASSPGVATNEKLFF
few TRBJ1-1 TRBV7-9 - TGTGCCAGCACCAGGGGTTTAACTGAAGCTTTCTTT CASTRGLTEAFF
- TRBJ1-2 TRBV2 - TGTGCCAGCAGTGTCGGGTTCGGCTACACCTTC CASSVGFGYTF
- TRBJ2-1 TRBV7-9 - TGTGCCAGCAGCTTAGATTCGGGTGAGCAGTTCTTC CASSLDSGEQFF
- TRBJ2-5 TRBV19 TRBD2 TGTGCCAGTAGTATAATGGGGGGGAGAGAGACCCAGTACTTC CASSIMGGRETQYF
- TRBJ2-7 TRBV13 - TGTGCCAGCAGCGTCCGCGCCAGGGTCAGAGTTGACGAGCAGTACTTC CASSVRARVRVDEQYF
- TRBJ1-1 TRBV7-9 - TGTGCCAGCAGCTTAGGCGGCGCCAACGCTGAAGCTTTCTTT CASSLGGANAEAFF
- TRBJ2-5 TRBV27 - TGTGCCAGCCGGGACTCTTCAGGTTACCAAGAGACCCAGTACTTC CASRDSSGYQETQYF
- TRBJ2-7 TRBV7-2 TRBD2 TGTGCCAGCAGCTTAATAGCGGGGACCTACGAGCAGTACTTC CASSLIAGTYEQYF
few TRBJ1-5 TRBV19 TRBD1 TGTGCCAGTACCTCTCAACAGGGGAGGTCCCAGCATTTT CASTSQQGRSQHF
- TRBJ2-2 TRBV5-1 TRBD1 TGCGCCAGCAGCTTACCGGGACAGGGTTACACCGGGGAGCTGTTTTTT CASSLPGQGYTGELFF
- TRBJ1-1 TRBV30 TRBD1 TGTGCCTGGAGTGTACTCTCGACAGGGGACACTGAAGCTTTCTTT CAWSVLSTGDTEAFF
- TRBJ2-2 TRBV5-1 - TGCGCCAGCAGGCGGACTACGAACACCGGGGAGCTGTTTTTT CASRRTTNTGELFF
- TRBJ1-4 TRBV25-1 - TGTGCCAGCAGGGGGAGGGCAGGAGATGAAAAACTGTTTTTT CASRGRAGDEKLFF
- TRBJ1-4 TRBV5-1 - TGCGCCAGCAGCCCCGACAGCTATAATGAAAAACTGTTTTTT CASSPDSYNEKLFF
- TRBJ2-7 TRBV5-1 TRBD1 TGCGCCAGCAGGAATAATCCGGGACAGGGTTACGAGCAGTACTTC CASRNNPGQGYEQYF
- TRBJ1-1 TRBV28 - TGTGCCAGCAGTTTAGGAGGGAGTAGGGATGGTGAAGCTTTCTTT CASSLGGSRDGEAFF
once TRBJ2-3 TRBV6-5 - TGTGCCAGCAGTTACTCAAACAGGGCGATAGATACGCAGTATTTT CASSYSNRAIDTQYF
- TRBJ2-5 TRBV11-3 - TGTGCCAGCAGCTTAGTAGACAAAGAGACCCAGTACTTC CASSLVDKETQYF
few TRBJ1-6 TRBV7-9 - TGTGCCAGCAGCTTCAGGGGAGATTCACCCCTCCACTTT CASSFRGDSPLHF
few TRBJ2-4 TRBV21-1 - TGTGCCAGCAGTTCTGAGAAAAAAAGCCGCTTAGCCAAAAACATTCAGTACTTC CASSSEKKSRLAKNIQYF
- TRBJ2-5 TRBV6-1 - TGTGCCAGCAGTGATCTTCAGGGGCGGTCCACCCAGTACTTC CASSDLQGRSTQYF
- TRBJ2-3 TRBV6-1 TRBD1 TGTGCCAGCAGTGAAAGCAGGGGGCACACAGATACGCAGTATTTT CASSESRGHTDTQYF
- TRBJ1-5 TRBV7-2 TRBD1 TGTGCCAGCAGCGCGGGCCTACAGGGGGCATATCAGCCCCAGCATTTT CASSAGLQGAYQPQHF
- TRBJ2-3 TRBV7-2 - TGTGCCAGCAGCGTACTTCCGACTAGTATCACAGATACGCAGTATTTT CASSVLPTSITDTQYF